The TCR beta chain under discussion was sequenced for a study of T-cell reconstitution after alpha-beta-depleted transplantation in children (dated by TCRdb to 2016 to 2017). Background on the whole study: Using TCR repertoire profiling, the study quantitatively followed how T-cell immune reconstitution unfolded in children after TCRalphabeta/CD19-depleted allogeneic hematopoietic cell transplantation.

Libraries were made using PCR. The sequencer was an Illumina HiSeq 2500. TCR library preparation used molecular barcoding, with unique molecular identifiers applied to normalize quantification of the TCRbeta repertoire. In-frame beta chains were kept once TCRdb had trimmed the public reads at Q25 with fastp and called clones with MiXCR. Rows with one shared CDR3 protein collapse into an entry with the most common genes and DNA. The sample data list 640,000 or so distinct CDR3 sequences, and roughly 17% of these were observed just once. In total, the top ten clones hold 0.8% to 1.1% of the sample. At least ten counts were recorded for this clonotype. This clone's antigen is unknown. No base qualities exist here, and no much larger clone lies one base off it. CDR1 and CDR2 are read off the germline V gene (reference sequence) as DFQATT and SNEGSKA. Measured from the cysteine to the phenylalanine, the CDR3 is 13 residues long. CDR3 DNA is the only sequence kept; it has 39 bases, read in frame from the first base. Here V drops 5 bases and J drops 5 bases, and the junction holds 6 bases not matched to any gene.

Sequences were derived from PBMCs from the stem cell graft donor, sampled from the stem cell graft. This receptor chain uses TRBV20-1 and TRBJ1-1; 9 junctional bases match TRBD1. The sequence was collected from a human donor who donated a stem cell graft to a child with acute myeloid leukemia. The CDR3 region: CSAPSTGGTEAFF. The nucleotides read TGCAGTGCTCCCTCGACAGGGGGAACTGAAGCTTTCTTT.